This passage covers 13 T cell receptor beta chains from one sample sequenced in a study of blood T cell repertoires in COVID-19. Sequencing was performed with immunoSEQ multiplex PCR; in TCRdb, only in-frame clones are kept and a portion is missing. Of some 120,000 clones listed, around four fifths are singletons. Sequenced material: peripheral blood. These receptors came from a man between 70 and 80 years old with active or convalescent COVID-19.

CDR3 DNA: TGTGCCAGCAGTTTTGAACACTCTGGGGCCAACGTCCTGACTTTC. Translation gives CASSFEHSGANVLTF. The chain couples TRBV28 to TRBJ2-6; D remains unclear. Trimming removed 3 bases from V and 0 bases from J, with 6 bases in between. CDR1 and CDR2 (germline): MDHEN, SYDVKM. CDR3 length: 15 residues.

V usage is TRBV4-2 and J usage is TRBJ1-1; no clear D gene. V was pared by 3 bases and J by 1 base, with 12 bases between. CDR3 length: 15 residues. Germline lookup yields CDR1 LGHNA and CDR2 YNFKEQ. DNA for the CDR3: TGTGCCAGCAGCCAGCAGATGGGCTGGAACACTGAAGCTTTCTTT. Its protein product is CASSQQMGWNTEAFF.

CDR3 amino acids: CASSLAGGEEHF. CDR3 in DNA: TGTGCCAGCAGTTTAGCCGGGGGGGAAGAGCATTTT. This sequence joins TRBV12-3 or TRBV12-4 and TRBJ1-5, with a tentative D call TRBD1 (5 bases). There are 12 residues in the CDR3. Deletions cut 0 bases from V and 14 bases from J, with 11 bases between.

The chain couples TRBV5-3 to TRBJ2-2; 9 bases line up with TRBD1. TRBV5-3 carries the ORF label, with uncertain function. The CDR3 contains 18 residues. V trimming: 1 base; J trimming: 5 bases; junction bases outside the gene matches: 12. As DNA, the CDR3 is TGTGCCAGAAGCTTGATTGGCAAGGGGACAGGGTATACCGGGGAGCTGTTTTTT. Protein: CARSLIGKGTGYTGELFF.

This clone turned up a few times. The chain couples TRBV6-4 to TRBJ1-2; 7 bases are shared with TRBD1. Germline CDR1 MRHNA, CDR2 SNTAGT. Trimming removed 7 bases from V and 3 bases from J; junction bases left unmatched: 5. This CDR3 has 13 amino acids. The CDR3 protein is CASKKTGDYGYTF. CDR3 bases: TGTGCCAGCAAAAAAACAGGGGACTATGGCTACACCTTC.

This clone has only one observation. The V and J genes are TRBV28 and TRBJ1-5; 9 bases align to TRBD1. V shed 6 bases, J shed 4 bases, and the junction held 7 bases outside the gene matches. The germline gives CDR1 MDHEN, CDR2 SYDVKM. CDR3 length equals 15 residues. Here the CDR3 reads CASSNGQGNNQPQHF. CDR3 DNA sequence: TGTGCCAGCAGCAATGGACAGGGGAATAATCAGCCCCAGCATTTT.

The rearrangement links TRBV5-1 to TRBJ2-2; no definite D call. There are 13 residues in the CDR3. The ends were cut back, 0 bases at V and 8 bases at J, with 8 bases in the middle. Germline V gives CDR1 SGHRS, CDR2 YFSETQ. CDR3 loop: CASSLATGGELFF. The DNA for the CDR3 is TGCGCCAGCAGCTTGGCGACGGGTGGGGAGCTGTTTTTT.

In its sample, this clone was seen a few times. The rearrangement links TRBV28 to TRBJ1-3; possibly TRBD1 for D (5 bases). The CDR3 covers 15 residues. Germline V gene sequence: CDR1 MDHEN, CDR2 SYDVKM. Trimming removed 1 base from V and 4 bases from J, with 11 bases in between. CDR3 sequence reads: CASSLSAGDGNTIYF. CDR3 DNA: TGTGCCAGCAGTTTATCTGCGGGGGACGGAAACACCATATATTTT. The full variable domain, rest sourced from reference TRBV28 and TRBJ1-3, is DVKVTQSSRYLVKRTGEKVFLECVQDMDHENMFWYRQDPGLGLRLIYFSYDVKMKEKGDIPEGYSVSREKKERFSLILESASTNQTSMYLCASSLSAGDGNTIYFGEGSWLTVV.

About this clone itself: Other nucleotide sequences from this sample produce the same CDR3. J is TRBJ1-2 and V is TRBV10-3; the D is unclear. This CDR3 has 11 amino acids. V was clipped by 8 bases and J by 6 bases, with 10 bases between them. CDR1 ENHRY and CDR2 SYGVKD come from the germline V gene. The CDR3 spells CAIRRDDGYTF. Here the CDR3 DNA reads TGTGCCATCCGGAGGGATGATGGCTACACCTTC.

The table lists this clone with a count of one. This chain links TRBV28 with TRBJ2-7, with TRBD2 as a possible D gene (6 bases). Trimming shortened V by 5 bases and J by 2 bases, and 16 bases separated the two germline ends. The CDR3 sequence is 15 residues long. Germline CDR1 is MDHEN and CDR2 is SYDVKM. The CDR3 region has the DNA TGTGCCAGCAGTCCCCAAGAAGCGGGTGCCTACGAGCAGTACTTC. Translating gives CASSPQEAGAYEQYF.

The genes are TRBV3-1 (or the pseudogene TRBV3-2) and TRBJ1-2, with D tentatively TRBD1 (5 bases). V dropped 3 bases and J dropped 0 bases, with 17 bases sitting between them. Per germline, CDR1 LGHDT and CDR2 YNNKEL (reference sequence). The CDR3 is 17 residues long. In nucleotides, the CDR3 is TGTGCCAGCAGCCACGGGGGGAGCGTTCGTCCTAACTATGGCTACACCTTC. Protein: CASSHGGSVRPNYGYTF.

The genes are TRBV6-5 and TRBJ2-5; a weak D match, TRBD2 (5 bases). This CDR3 contains 14 residues. Trimming stripped 4 bases from V and 5 bases from J, with 14 bases between. CDR1 MNHEY and CDR2 SVGAGI come from the germline V gene. CDR3 in DNA: TGTGCCAGCAGTTTACCAAGAACGGGGGAGACCCAGTACTTC. Translated, it gives CASSLPRTGETQYF.

The CDR3, as DNA: TGTGCCACCAGCAGAGTAGCGGGAGCGGGAGAAAACGAGCAGTTCTTC. Translation: CATSRVAGAGENEQFF. This chain connects TRBV15 to TRBJ2-1, with 9 nucleotides matching TRBD2. Germline CDR1 and CDR2: LNHNV and YYDKDF (reference sequence). The CDR3 sequence is 16 residues long. With V trimmed by 1 base and J by 10 bases, 11 bases remained unmatched.